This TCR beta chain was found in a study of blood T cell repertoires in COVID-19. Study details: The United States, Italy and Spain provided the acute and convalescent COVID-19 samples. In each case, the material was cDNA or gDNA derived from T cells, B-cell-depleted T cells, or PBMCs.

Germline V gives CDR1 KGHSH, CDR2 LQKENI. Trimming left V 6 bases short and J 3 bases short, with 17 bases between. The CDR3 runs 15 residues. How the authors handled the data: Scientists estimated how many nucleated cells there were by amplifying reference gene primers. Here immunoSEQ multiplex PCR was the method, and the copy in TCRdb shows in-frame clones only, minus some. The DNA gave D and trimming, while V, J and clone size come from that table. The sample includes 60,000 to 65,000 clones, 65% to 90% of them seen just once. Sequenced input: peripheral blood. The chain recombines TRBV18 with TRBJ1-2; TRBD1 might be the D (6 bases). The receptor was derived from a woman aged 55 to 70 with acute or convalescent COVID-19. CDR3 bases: TGTGCCAGCTCGCCCCGTTCAGGGGCGGACTATGGCTACACCTTC. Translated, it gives CASSPRSGADYGYTF.